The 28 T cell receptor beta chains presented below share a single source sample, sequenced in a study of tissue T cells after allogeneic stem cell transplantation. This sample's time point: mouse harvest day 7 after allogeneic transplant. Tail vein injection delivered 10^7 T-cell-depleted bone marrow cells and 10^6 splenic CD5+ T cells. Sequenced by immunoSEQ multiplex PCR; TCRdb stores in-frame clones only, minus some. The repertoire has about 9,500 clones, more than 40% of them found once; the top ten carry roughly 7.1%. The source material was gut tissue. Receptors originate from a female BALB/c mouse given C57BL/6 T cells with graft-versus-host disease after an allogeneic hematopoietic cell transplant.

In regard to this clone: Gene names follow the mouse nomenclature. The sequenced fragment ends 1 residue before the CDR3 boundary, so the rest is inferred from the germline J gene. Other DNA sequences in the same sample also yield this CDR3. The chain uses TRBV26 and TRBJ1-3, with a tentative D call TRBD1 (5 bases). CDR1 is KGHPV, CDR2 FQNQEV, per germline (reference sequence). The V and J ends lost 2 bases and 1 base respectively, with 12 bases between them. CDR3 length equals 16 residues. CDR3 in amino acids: CASSLGGGGSGNTLYF. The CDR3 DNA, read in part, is TGTGCCAGCAGTCTGGGGGGGGGTGGGTCTGGAAATACGCTCTAT.

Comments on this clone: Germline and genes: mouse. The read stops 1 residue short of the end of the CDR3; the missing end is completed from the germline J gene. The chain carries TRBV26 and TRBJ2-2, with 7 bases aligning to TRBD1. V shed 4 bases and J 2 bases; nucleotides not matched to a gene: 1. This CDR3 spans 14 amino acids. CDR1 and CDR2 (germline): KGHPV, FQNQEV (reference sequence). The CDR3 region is CASSRGQNTGQLYF. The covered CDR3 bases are TGTGCCAGCAGTCGGGGACAGAACACCGGGCAGCTCTAC.

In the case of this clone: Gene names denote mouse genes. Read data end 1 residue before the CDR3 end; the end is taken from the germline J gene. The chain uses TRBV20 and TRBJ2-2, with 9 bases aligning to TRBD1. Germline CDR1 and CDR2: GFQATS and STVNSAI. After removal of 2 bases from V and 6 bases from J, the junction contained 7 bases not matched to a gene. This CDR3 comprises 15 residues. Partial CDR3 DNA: TGTGGTGCTAGGCTGGACAGGGGAAGGCCCGGGCAGCTCTAC. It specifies CGARLDRGRPGQLY. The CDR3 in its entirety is CGARLDRGRPGQLYF.

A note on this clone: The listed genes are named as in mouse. CDR3 bases read: TGTGCAAGCAGCTTGACTGGGGTCTCCTATGAACAGTAC. It specifies CASSLTGVSYEQY. The whole CDR3 reads CASSLTGVSYEQYF. The chain links TRBV16 to TRBJ2-7; 8 nucleotides line up with TRBD2. The read is 1 residue too short to cover the CDR3 end, so that end is filled in from the germline J gene. Germline-derived CDR1 and CDR2 are SGHSA and FRNQAP. The trim removed 3 bases at V and 0 bases at J, leaving 1 base unmatched. This CDR3 is built from 14 residues.

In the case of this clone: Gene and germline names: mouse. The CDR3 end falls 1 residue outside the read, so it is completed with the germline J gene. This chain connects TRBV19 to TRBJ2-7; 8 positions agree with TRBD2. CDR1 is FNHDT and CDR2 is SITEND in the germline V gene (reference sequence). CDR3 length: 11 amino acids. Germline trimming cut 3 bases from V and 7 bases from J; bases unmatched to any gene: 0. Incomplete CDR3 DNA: TGTGCCAGCAGTAGGGGGGGCGAACAGTAC. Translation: CASSRGGEQY. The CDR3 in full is CASSRGGEQYF.

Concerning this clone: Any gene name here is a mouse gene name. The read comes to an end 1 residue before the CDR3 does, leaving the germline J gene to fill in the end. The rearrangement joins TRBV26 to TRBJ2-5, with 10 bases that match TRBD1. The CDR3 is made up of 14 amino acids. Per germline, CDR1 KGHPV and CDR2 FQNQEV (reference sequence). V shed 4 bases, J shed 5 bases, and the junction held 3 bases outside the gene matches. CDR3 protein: CASSPGQGIDTQYF. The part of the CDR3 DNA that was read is TGTGCCAGCAGTCCGGGACAGGGGATAGACACCCAGTAC.

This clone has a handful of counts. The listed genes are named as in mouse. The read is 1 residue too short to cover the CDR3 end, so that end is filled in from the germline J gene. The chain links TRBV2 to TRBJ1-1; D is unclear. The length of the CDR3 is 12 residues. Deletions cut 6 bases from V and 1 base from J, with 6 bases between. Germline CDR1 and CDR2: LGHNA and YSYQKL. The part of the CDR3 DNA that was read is TGTGCCAGCAGGGAGGGGAACACAGAAGTCTTC. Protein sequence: CASREGNTEVF. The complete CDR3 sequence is CASREGNTEVFF.

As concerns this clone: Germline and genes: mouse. Here the CDR3 reads CASRGLGVLYEQYF. CDR3 DNA, as far as it was read: TGTGCCAGCAGAGGACTGGGGGTCCTATATGAACAGTAC. The J gene is TRBJ2-7, the V gene TRBV3; 10 bases map to TRBD2. The read finishes 1 residue shy of the CDR3 end, and the germline J gene is used to complete it. This CDR3 has 14 amino acids. V lost 6 bases to trimming and J lost 4 bases; unmatched junction nucleotides: 6. Germline CDR1 and CDR2: SNHLY and FYNGKV (reference sequence).

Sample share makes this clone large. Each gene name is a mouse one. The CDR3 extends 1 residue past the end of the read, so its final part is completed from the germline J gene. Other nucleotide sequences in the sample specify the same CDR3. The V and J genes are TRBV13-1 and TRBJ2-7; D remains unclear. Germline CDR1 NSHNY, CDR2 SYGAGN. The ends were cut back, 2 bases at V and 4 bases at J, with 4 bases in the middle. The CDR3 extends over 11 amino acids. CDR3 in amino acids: CASSEGYEQYF. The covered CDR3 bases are TGTGCCAGCAGTGAGGGGTATGAACAGTAC.

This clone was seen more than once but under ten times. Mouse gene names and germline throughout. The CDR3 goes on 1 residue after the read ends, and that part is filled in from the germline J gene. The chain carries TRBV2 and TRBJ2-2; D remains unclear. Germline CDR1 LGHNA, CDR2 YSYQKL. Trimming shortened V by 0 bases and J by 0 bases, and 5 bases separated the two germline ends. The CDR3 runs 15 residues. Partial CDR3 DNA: TGTGCCAGCAGCCAAGAGAGGGCAAACACCGGGCAGCTCTAC. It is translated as CASSQERANTGQLY. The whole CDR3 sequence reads CASSQERANTGQLYF.

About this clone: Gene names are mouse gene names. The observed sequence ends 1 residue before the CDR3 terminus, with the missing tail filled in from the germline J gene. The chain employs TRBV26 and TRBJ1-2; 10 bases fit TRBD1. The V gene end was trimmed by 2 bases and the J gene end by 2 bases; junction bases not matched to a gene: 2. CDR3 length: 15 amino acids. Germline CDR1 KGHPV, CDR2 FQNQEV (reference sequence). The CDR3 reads CASSLPGQGNSDYTF. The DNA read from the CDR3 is TGTGCCAGCAGTCTGCCGGGACAGGGGAACTCCGACTACACC.

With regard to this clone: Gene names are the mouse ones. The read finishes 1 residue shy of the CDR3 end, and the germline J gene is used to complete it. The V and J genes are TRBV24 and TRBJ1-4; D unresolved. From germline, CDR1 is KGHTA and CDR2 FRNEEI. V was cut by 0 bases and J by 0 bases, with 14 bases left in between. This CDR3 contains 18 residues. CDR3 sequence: CASSLYKARIFSNERLFF. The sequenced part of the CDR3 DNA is TGTGCCAGCAGTCTGTATAAAGCCAGAATCTTTTCCAACGAAAGATTATTT.

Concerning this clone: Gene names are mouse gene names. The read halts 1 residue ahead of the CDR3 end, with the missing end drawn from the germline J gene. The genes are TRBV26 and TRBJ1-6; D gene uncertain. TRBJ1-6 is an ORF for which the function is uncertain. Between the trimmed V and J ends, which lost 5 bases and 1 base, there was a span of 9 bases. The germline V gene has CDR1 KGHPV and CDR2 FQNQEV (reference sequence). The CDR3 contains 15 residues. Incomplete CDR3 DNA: TGTGCCAGCAGTACGACGTGGTCCTATAATTCGCCCCTCTAC. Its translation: CASSTTWSYNSPLY. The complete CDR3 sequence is CASSTTWSYNSPLYF.

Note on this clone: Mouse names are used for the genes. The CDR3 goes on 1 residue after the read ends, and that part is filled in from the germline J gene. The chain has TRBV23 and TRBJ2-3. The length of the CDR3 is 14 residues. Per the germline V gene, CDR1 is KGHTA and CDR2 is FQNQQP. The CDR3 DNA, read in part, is TGCTCCAGCAGTCAAAGAGTTAGTGCAGAAACGCTGTAT. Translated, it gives CSSSQRVSAETLY. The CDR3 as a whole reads CSSSQRVSAETLYF.

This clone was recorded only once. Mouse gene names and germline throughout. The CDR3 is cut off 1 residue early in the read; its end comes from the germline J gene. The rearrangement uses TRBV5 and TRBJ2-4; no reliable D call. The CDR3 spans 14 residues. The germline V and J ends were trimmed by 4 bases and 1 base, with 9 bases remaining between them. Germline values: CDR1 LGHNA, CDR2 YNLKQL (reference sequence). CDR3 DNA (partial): TGTGCCAGCAGCCCCCAGGAGGGTCAAAACACCTTGTAC. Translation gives CASSPQEGQNTLY. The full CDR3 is CASSPQEGQNTLYF.

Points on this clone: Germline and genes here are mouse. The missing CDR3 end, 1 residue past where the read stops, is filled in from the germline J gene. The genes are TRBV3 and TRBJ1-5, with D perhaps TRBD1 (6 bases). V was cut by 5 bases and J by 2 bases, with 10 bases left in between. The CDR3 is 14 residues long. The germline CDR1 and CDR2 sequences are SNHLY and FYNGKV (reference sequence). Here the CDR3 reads CASSAGTYNQAPLF. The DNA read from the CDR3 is TGTGCCAGCAGCGCCGGGACATACAACCAGGCTCCGCTT.

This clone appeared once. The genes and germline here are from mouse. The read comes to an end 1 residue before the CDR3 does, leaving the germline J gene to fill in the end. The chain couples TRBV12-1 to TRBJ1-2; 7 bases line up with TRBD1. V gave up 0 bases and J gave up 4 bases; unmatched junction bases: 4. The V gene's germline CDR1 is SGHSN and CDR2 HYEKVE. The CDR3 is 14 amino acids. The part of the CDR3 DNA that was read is TGTGCCAGCTCTCTCAGGGGGCGCGGCTCCGACTACACC. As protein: CASSLRGRGSDYT. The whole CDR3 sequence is CASSLRGRGSDYTF.

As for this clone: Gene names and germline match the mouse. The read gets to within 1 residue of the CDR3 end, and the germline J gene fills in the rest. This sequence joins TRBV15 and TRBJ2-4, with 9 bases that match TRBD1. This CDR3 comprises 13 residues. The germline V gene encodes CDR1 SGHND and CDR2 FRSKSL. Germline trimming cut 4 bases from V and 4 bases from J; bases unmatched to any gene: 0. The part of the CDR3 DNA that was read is TGTGCCAGCAGTTGGACAGGGGAAAACACCTTGTAC. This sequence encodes CASSWTGENTLY. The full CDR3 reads CASSWTGENTLYF.

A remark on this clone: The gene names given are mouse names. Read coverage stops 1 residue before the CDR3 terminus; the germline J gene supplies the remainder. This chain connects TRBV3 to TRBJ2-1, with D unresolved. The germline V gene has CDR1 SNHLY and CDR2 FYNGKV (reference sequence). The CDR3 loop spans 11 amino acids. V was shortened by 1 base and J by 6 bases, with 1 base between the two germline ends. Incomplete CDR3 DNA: TGTGCCAGCAGCTTAGTTGCTGAGCAGTTC. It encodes CASSLVAEQF. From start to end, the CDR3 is CASSLVAEQFF.

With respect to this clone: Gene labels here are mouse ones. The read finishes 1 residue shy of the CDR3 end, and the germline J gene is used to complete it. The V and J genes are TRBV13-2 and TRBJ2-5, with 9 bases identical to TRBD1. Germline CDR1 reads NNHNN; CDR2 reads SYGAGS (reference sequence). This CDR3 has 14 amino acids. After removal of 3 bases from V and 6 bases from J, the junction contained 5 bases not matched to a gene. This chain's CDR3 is CASGAPGQGDTQYF. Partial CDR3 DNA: TGTGCCAGCGGTGCTCCGGGACAGGGCGACACCCAGTAC.

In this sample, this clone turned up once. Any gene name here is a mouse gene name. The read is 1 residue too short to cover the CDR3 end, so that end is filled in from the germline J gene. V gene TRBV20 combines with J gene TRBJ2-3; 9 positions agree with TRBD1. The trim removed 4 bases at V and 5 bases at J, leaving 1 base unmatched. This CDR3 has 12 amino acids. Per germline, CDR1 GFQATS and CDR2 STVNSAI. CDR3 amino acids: CGATGQGETLYF. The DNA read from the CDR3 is TGTGGTGCTACGGGACAGGGAGAAACGCTGTAT.

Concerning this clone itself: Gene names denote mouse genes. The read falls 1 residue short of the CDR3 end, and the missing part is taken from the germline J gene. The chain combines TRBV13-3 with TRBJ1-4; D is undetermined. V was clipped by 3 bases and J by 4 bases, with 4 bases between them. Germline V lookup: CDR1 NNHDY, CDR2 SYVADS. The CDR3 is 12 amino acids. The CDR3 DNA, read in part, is TGTGCCAGCAGTGGACACAACGAAAGATTATTT. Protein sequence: CASSGHNERLF. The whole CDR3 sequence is CASSGHNERLFF.

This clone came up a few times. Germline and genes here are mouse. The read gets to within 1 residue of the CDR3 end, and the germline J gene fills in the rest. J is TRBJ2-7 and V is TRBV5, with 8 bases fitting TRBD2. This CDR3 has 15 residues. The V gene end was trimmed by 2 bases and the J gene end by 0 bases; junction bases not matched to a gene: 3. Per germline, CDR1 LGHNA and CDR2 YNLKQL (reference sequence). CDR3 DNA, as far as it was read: TGTGCCAGCAGCCAACTGGGGGGTGGCTCCTATGAACAGTAC. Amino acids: CASSQLGGGSYEQY. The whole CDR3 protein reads CASSQLGGGSYEQYF.

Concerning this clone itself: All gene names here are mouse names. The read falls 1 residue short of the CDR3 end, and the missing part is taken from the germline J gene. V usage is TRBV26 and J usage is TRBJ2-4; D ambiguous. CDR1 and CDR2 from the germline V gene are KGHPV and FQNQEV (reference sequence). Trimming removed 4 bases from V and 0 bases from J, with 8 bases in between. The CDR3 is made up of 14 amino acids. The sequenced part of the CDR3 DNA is TGTGCCAGCAGTCCCCGGCAAAGTCAAAACACCTTGTAC. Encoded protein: CASSPRQSQNTLY. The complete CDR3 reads CASSPRQSQNTLYF.

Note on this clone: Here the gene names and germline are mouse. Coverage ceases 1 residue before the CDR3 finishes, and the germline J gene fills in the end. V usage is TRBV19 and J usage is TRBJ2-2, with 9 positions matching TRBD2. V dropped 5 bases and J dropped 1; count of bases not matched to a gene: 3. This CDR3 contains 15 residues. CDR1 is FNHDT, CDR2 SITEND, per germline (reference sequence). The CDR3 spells CASRLGGLNTGQLYF. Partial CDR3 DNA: TGTGCCAGCAGGTTGGGGGGGCTAAACACCGGGCAGCTCTAC.

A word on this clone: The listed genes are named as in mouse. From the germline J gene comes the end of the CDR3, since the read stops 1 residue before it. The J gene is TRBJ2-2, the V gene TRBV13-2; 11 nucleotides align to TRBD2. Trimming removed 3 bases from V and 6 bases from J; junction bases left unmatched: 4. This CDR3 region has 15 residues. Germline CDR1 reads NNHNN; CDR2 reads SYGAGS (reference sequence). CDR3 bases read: TGTGCCAGCGGTGTCTTGACTGGGGGGGCCGGGCAGCTCTAC. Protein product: CASGVLTGGAGQLY. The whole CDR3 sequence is CASGVLTGGAGQLYF.

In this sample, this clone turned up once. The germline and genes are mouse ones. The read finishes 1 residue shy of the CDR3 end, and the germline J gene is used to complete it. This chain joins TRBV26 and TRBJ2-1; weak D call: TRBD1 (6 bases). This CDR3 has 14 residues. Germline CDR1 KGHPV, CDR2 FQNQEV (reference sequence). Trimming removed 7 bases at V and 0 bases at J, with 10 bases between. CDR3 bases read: TGTGCCAGCATTCGGACAGTTAACTATGCTGAGCAGTTC. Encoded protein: CASIRTVNYAEQF. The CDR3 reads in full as CASIRTVNYAEQFF.

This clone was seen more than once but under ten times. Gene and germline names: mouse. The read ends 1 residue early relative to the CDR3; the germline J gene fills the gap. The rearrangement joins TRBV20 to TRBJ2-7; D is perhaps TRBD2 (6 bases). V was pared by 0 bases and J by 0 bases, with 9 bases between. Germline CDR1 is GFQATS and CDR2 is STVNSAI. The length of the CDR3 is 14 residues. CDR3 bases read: TGTGGTGCTAGGGATATTGGGGGCTCCTATGAACAGTAC. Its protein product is CGARDIGGSYEQY. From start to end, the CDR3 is CGARDIGGSYEQYF.